The clone carrying this TCR beta chain showed up many times. Its antigen is currently unknown. Naive CD8 T cells were sorted as CD8+CD4-CCR7+CD45RA+. This CDR3 spans 13 amino acids. The V end lost 4 bases, the J end lost 7 bases, and 12 bases lay between the germline ends. The germline V gene encodes CDR1 KGHDR and CDR2 SFDVKD. Preparation of the bulk TCR libraries relied on previously described methods and listed TCR primers. TCRdb re-called the PCR reads with MiXCR, one entry per CDR3 protein. The data contain some 580,000 distinct CDR3 sequences, around 25% of them singletons. These data belong to a study of molecular identifiers for immune sequencing clone quantification. General study results and limits: Over 99% of effector molecules, but under 1% in naive cells, were held by clones with more than 20 RNA copies.

The TCR was taken from a human donor in good health. Some libraries in this study had Jurkat cell RNA spiked in. The chain has TRBV24-1 and TRBJ1-1; no firm D call. Sequenced sample: naive CD8+ T cells from blood, with Jurkat cell RNA spiked in. The subset is: FACS-sorted CD8+CD4-CCR7+CD45RA+ naive T cells. The CDR3, as DNA: TGTGCCACCAGTGACTCCGACGGCGGTGAAGCTTTCTTT. Encoded protein: CATSDSDGGEAFF.